This TCR beta chain originates from a study of T-cell memory formation after mild COVID-19. The wider study: Largely, the TCR clusters proved donor specific. The study's findings and limits: Several responding clones turned up in pre-infection memory, indicating that cross-reactive memory may have taken part. Later expanders leaned CD4+, whereas day 15 to 85 contracting clones were balanced CD4/CD8.

In this sample, this clonotype turned up a few times. Antigen specificity is unknown. Constant-segment-primed 5'RACE gave TCR alpha and TCR beta cDNA libraries with sample barcodes and UMIs. TCRdb reprocessed the 5' RACE reads via MiXCR and lists one record per CDR3 protein. The data hold around 34,000 distinct CDR3 sequences, with under 8% observed a single time. Trimming removed 6 bases from V and 1 base from J; junction bases left unmatched: 0. This CDR3 contains 12 residues. Germline lookup yields CDR1 DFQATT and CDR2 SNEGSKA (reference sequence). The sequencing sample was made of PBMCs or a T cell subset sorted from them (not recorded which). The rearrangement uses TRBV20-1 and TRBJ2-3; 8 bases map to TRBD2. The clonotype originates from a young man who had mild COVID-19 (a few samples of this study predate the infection). Cell type and time point are not known. The CDR3 region is CSAGGGTDTQYF. The CDR3 DNA reads TGCAGTGCCGGGGGGGGCACAGATACGCAGTATTTT.